The T cell receptor beta chain under discussion was sequenced for a study of response to subunit inactivated influenza vaccine. Germline V gene sequence: CDR1 DFQATT, CDR2 SNEGSKA (reference sequence). CDR3 length equals 15 residues. The J segment lost 10 bases and the V segment lost 0 bases, leaving 9 bases of the junction unmatched. TCRdb recomputed calls from the RT-PCR reads with MiXCR, one row per CDR3 protein. The sample yields about 500,000 distinct CDR3 sequences, approximately 15% seen once. This clonotype was sampled from a man aged 45 to 70 who received an inactivated influenza vaccine. Here the sequenced sample was CD4+ T cells sorted from PBMCs, taken 23 months after vaccination. J is TRBJ2-1 and V is TRBV20-1, with 10 bases aligning to TRBD2. In nucleotides, the CDR3 is TGCAGTGCTAGAGATCGCCTAGCGGGAGTCGTAGAGCAGTTCTTC. Encoded protein: CSARDRLAGVVEQFF.